The 5 T cell receptor beta chains reported below all come from one sample, sequenced in a study of response to subunit inactivated influenza vaccine. One entry per CDR3 protein results from TCRdb running MiXCR on the RT-PCR reads. The sample consists of about 780,000 distinct CDR3 sequences, about 18% of them appearing once. The sequencing here drew on PBMCs from blood, taken 5 days after vaccination. The receptors come from a man aged 45-65 years who received an inactivated influenza vaccine.

V usage is TRBV10-3 and J usage is TRBJ2-5; 12 positions match TRBD2. Germline loops: CDR1 ENHRY, CDR2 SYGVKD. The CDR3 runs 15 residues. After removal of 5 bases from V and 7 bases from J, the junction contained 8 bases not matched to a gene. CDR3 region: CAISQTSGGLGTQYF. The CDR3, as DNA: TGTGCCATCAGTCAGACTAGCGGGGGATTAGGGACCCAGTACTTC.

This sequence joins TRBV5-1 and TRBJ1-2, with TRBD1 identical over 9 bases. The ends lost 4 bases at V and 2 bases at J; junction bases unmatched: 3. Germline loops: CDR1 SGHRS, CDR2 YFSETQ. CDR3 size: 14 residues. CDR3 sequence reads: CASSQGQGNYGYTF. The CDR3 DNA sequence: TGCGCCAGCAGCCAAGGACAGGGGAACTATGGCTACACCTTC. The full variable domain, completed using reference TRBV5-1 and TRBJ1-2, is KAGVTQTPRYLIKTRGQQVTLSCSPISGHRSVSWYQQTPGQGLQFLFEYFSETQRNKGNFPGRFSGRQFSNSRSEMNVSTLELGDSALYLCASSQGQGNYGYTFGSGTRLTVV.

This clonotype has a count of ten or more. The rearrangement links TRBV7-2 to TRBJ1-5, with D unclear. Germline-derived CDR1 and CDR2 are SGHTA and FQGNSA. The V and J ends lost 1 base and 1 base respectively, with 8 bases between them. There are 15 residues in the CDR3. The DNA for the CDR3 is TGTGCCAGCAGCTTAGGTTATAGCAGCAATCAGCCCCAGCATTTT. It specifies CASSLGYSSNQPQHF.

V usage is TRBV10-3 and J usage is TRBJ2-7, with TRBD2 as a possible D gene (5 bases). The CDR3 is made up of 13 amino acids. Trimming took off 8 bases at V and 3 bases at J, with 14 bases between the two ends. CDR1 and CDR2 from the germline V gene are ENHRY and SYGVKD. The CDR3 sequence: CAIGARRNYEQYF. DNA for the CDR3: TGTGCCATCGGTGCCAGGAGGAACTACGAGCAGTACTTC.

This clonotype was counted at least ten times. The chain recombines TRBV5-5 with TRBJ2-7; TRBD1 is a possible D gene (5 bases). Germline assignment: CDR1 SGHKS and CDR2 YYEKEE (reference sequence). The CDR3 loop spans 12 amino acids. Trimming cost V 4 bases and J 2 bases, with 7 bases left between them. The DNA of the CDR3 is TGTGCCAGCAGCCAGGACACCTACGAGCAGTACTTC. This sequence encodes CASSQDTYEQYF.